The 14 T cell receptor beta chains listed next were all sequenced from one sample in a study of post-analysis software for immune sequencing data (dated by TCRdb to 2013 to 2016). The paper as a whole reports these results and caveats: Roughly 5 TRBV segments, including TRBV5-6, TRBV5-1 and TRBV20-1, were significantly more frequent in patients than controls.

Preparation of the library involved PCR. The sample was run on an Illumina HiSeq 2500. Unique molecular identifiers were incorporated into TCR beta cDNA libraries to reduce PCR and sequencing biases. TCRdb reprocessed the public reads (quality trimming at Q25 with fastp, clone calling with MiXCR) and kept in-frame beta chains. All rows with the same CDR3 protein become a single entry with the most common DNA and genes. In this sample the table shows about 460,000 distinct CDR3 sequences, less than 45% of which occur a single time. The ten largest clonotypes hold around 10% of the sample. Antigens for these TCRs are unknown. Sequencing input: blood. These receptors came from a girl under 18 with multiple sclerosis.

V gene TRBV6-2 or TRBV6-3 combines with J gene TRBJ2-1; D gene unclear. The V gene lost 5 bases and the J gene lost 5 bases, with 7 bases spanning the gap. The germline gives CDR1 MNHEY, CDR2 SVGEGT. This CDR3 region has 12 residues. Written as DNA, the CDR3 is TGTGCCAGCAGTATCCGGGACAATGAGCAGTTCTTC. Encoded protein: CASSIRDNEQFF.

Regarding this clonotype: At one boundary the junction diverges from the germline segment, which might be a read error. CDR3 sequence reads: CASSWGTLTNCGYTF. For the CDR3, the DNA is TGCGCCAGCAGCTGGGGGACGCTAACTAACTGTGGCTACACCTTC. This chain joins TRBV5-1 and TRBJ1-2, with a weak D call TRBD1 (5 bases). The CDR3 has 15 amino acids. The germline V gene has CDR1 SGHRS and CDR2 YFSETQ.

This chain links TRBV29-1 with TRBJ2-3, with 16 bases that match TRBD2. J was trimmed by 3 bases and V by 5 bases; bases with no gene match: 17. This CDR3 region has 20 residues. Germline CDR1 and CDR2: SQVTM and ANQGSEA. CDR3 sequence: CSVTNPRGTSGRAGTDTQYF. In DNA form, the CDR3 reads TGCAGCGTTACAAACCCCAGGGGGACTAGCGGGAGGGCCGGTACAGATACGCAGTATTTT.

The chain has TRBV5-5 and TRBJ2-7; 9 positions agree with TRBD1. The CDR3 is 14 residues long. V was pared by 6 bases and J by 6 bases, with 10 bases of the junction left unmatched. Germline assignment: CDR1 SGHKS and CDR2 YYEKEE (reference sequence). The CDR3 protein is CASTSGQGEIEQYF. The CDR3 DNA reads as TGTGCCAGCACCTCGGGACAGGGTGAAATCGAGCAGTACTTC. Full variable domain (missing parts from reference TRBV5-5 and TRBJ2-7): DAGVTQSPTHLIKTRGQQVTLRCSPISGHKSVSWYQQVLGQGPQFIFQYYEKEERGRGNFPDRFSARQFPNYSSELNVNALLLGDSALYLCASTSGQGEIEQYFGPGTRLTVT.

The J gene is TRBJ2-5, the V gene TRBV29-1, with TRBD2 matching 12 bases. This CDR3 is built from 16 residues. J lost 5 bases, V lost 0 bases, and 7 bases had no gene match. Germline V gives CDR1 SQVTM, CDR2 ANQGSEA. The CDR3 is CSVEEQTSGSTETQYF. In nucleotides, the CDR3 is TGCAGCGTTGAAGAACAGACTAGCGGGAGTACTGAGACCCAGTACTTC.

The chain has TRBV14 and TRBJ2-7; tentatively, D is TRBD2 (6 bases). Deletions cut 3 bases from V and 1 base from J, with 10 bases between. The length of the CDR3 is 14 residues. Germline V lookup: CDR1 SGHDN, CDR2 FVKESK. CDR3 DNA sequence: TGTGCCAGCAGCCATAACGGGGGATCCTACGAGCAGTACTTC. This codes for CASSHNGGSYEQYF. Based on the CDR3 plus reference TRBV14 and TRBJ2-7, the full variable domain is EAGVTQFPSHSVIEKGQTVTLRCDPISGHDNLYWYRRVMGKEIKFLLHFVKESKQDESGMPNNRFLAERTGGTYSTLKVQPAELEDSGVYFCASSHNGGSYEQYFGPGTRLTVT.

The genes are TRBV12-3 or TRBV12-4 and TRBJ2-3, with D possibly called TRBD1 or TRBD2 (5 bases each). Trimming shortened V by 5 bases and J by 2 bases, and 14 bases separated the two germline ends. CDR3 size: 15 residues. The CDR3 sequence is CASSVPGPFTDTQYF. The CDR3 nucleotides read TGTGCCAGCAGTGTGCCGGGACCGTTCACAGATACGCAGTATTTT.

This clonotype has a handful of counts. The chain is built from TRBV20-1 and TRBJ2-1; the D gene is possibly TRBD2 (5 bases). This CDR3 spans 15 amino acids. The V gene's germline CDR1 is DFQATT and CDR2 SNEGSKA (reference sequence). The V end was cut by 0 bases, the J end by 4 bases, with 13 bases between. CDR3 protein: CSARDLQRGYNEQFF. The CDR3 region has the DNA TGCAGTGCTAGAGATCTCCAGCGAGGGTACAATGAGCAGTTCTTC.

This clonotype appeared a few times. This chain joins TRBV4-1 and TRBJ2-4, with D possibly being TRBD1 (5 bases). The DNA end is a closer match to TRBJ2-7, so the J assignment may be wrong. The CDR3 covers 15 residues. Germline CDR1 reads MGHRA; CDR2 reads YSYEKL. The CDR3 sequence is CASSQEGQGLDEQYF. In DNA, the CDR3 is TGCGCCAGCAGCCAAGAGGGGCAGGGTTTGGACGAGCAGTACTTC.

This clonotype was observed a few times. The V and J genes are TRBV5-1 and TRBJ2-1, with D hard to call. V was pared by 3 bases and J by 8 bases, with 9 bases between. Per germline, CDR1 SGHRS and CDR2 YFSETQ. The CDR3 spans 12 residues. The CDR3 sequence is CASSYEDDEQFF. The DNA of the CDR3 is TGCGCCAGCAGCTATGAGGATGATGAGCAGTTCTTC.

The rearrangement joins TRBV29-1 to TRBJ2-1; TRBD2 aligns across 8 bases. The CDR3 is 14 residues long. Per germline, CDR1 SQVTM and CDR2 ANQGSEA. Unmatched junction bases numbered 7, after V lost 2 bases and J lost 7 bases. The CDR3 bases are TGCAGCGTTGAACGGAGACTAGCGTGGAATGAGCAGTTCTTC. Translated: CSVERRLAWNEQFF.

CDR3 protein: CASSQISGRVSDEQYF. In nucleotides, the CDR3 is TGCGCCAGCAGCCAGATTAGCGGGAGGGTTTCCGACGAGCAGTACTTC. The gene calls are TRBV4-1 and TRBJ2-7; 11 bases are a match to TRBD2. Trimming cost V 3 bases and J 5 bases; bases outside gene matches: 9. The germline V gene has CDR1 MGHRA and CDR2 YSYEKL. This CDR3 region has 16 residues.

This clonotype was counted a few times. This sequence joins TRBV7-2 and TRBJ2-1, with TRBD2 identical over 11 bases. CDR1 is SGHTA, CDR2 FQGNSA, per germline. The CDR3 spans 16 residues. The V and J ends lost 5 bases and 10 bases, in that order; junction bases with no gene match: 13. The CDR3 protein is CASSPGTSGGPGEQFF. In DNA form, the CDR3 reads TGTGCCAGCAGCCCCGGGACTAGCGGAGGGCCGGGGGAGCAGTTCTTC. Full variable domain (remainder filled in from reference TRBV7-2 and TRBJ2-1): GAGVSQSPSNKVTEKGKDVELRCDPISGHTALYWYRQSLGQGLEFLIYFQGNSAPDKSGLPSDRFSAERTGGSVSTLTIQRTQQEDSAVYLCASSPGTSGGPGEQFFGPGTRLTVL.

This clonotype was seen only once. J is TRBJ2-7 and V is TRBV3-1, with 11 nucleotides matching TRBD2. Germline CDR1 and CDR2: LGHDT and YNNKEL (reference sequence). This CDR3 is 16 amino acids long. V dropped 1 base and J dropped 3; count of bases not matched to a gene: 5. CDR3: CASSQVLLAGGYEQYF. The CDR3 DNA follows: TGTGCCAGCAGCCAAGTTCTGCTAGCGGGAGGCTACGAGCAGTACTTC.